Listed here are 3 T cell receptor beta chains from one sample, sequenced in a study of T cell clonotyping in hematopoietic cell transplantation. Here immunoSEQ multiplex PCR was the method, and the copy in TCRdb shows in-frame clones only, minus some. The sample holds some 6,300 clones, 70% to 90% seen once. Material: peripheral blood mononuclear cells, obtained 180 days after allogeneic stem cell transplant. Every receptor here comes from a female patient aged 45-65 years who had an allogeneic stem cell transplant from an unrelated donor, so the T cells may come from the graft donor. Some clones in this sample may be carry-over from other donors' samples.

The chain joins TRBV11-3 to TRBJ1-5; D uncertain. The CDR3 is 14 residues long. V lost 3 bases and J 9 bases, leaving 15 bases between the germline ends. The germline gives CDR1 SGHNT, CDR2 YENEEA. In nucleotides, the CDR3 is TGTGCCAGCAGCTTCCACTCGGTAAATTGGCCCCAGCATTTT. Its translation: CASSFHSVNWPQHF.

V gene TRBV5-1 combines with J gene TRBJ1-3, with 8 bases that match TRBD1. From germline, CDR1 is SGHRS and CDR2 YFSETQ. CDR3 length equals 14 residues. The junction had 2 bases not matched to a gene; V was cut back by 4 bases and J by 2 bases. The CDR3 region is CASSPDRAGNTIYF. CDR3 DNA sequence: TGCGCCAGCAGCCCGGACAGGGCTGGAAACACCATATATTTT.

This clone was seen a few times. The chain has TRBV5-1 and TRBJ1-6; no definite D call. This CDR3 contains 13 residues. Germline assignment: CDR1 SGHRS and CDR2 YFSETQ. Trimming took 0 bases from V and 8 from J, leaving 6 bases between them. This chain's CDR3 is CASSLGSDSPLHF. CDR3 nucleotides: TGCGCCAGCAGCTTGGGATCGGATTCACCCCTCCACTTT. Filled out from reference TRBV5-1 and TRBJ1-6, the complete variable domain reads KAGVTQTPRYLIKTRGQQVTLSCSPISGHRSVSWYQQTPGQGLQFLFEYFSETQRNKGNFPGRFSGRQFSNSRSEMNVSTLELGDSALYLCASSLGSDSPLHFGNGTRLTVT.